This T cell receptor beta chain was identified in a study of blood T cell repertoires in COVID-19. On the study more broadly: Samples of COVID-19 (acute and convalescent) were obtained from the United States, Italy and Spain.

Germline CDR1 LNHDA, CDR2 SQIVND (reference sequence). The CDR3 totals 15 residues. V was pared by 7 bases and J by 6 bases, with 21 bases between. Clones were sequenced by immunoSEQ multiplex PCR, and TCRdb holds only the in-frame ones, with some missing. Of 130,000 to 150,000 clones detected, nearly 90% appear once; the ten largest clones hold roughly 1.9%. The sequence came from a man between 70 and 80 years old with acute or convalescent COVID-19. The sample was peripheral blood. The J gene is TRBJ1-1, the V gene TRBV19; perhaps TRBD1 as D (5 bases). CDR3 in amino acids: CASKPGAGWFAEAFF. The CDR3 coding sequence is TGTGCCAGTAAGCCTGGGGCAGGGTGGTTCGCTGAAGCTTTCTTT. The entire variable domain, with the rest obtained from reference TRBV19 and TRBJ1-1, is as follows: DGGITQSPKYLFRKEGQNVTLSCEQNLNHDAMYWYRQDPGQGLRLIYYSQIVNDFQKGDIAEGYSVSREKKESFPLTVTSAQKNPTAFYLCASKPGAGWFAEAFFGQGTRLTVV.